This T cell receptor (beta chain) was captured in a study of technical replicates of blood from a handful of donors. In this sample, this clone turned up once. Clones were read by immunoSEQ multiplex PCR, and TCRdb kept only the in-frame ones, dropping some. There are 91,000 or so clones in the sample; about 95% occur only once, and 0.25% to 0.3% lies in the top ten. This CDR3 region has 14 residues. Germline CDR1 LNHDA, CDR2 SQIVND (reference sequence). Trimming at V came to 3 bases and at J to 9 bases, leaving 6 bases not matched to a gene. The sequenced sample consisted of T cells isolated from PBMCs. The clonotype originates from a human donor in good health. V and J are TRBV19 and TRBJ2-7, with 12 bases aligning to TRBD1. The CDR3 DNA reads TGTGCCAGTAGTATGGGACAGGGGGCTTATGTGCAGTACTTC. It translates to CASSMGQGAYVQYF. Variable domain in full (rest from reference TRBV19 and TRBJ2-7): DGGITQSPKYLFRKEGQNVTLSCEQNLNHDAMYWYRQDPGQGLRLIYYSQIVNDFQKGDIAEGYSVSREKKESFPLTVTSAQKNPTAFYLCASSMGQGAYVQYFGPGTRLTVT.